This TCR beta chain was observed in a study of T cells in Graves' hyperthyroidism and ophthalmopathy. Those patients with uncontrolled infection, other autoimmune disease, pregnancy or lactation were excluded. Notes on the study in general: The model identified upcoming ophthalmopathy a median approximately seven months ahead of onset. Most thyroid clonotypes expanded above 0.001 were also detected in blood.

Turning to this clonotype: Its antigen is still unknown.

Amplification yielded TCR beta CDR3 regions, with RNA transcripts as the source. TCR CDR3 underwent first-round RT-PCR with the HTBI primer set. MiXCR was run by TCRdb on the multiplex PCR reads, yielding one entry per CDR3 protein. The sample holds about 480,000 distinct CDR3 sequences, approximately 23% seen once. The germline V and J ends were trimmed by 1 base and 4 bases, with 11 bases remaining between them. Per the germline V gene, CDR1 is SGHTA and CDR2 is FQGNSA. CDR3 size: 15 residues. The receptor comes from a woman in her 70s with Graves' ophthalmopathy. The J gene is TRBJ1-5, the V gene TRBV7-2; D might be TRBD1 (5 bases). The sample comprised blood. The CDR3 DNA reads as TGTGCCAGCAGCTTAGTAGGGGCAGGGAATCAGCCCCAGCATTTT. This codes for CASSLVGAGNQPQHF.